This T cell receptor beta chain was sequenced during a study of CD8 T cells in Susac syndrome. An input of roughly 0.5 to 1 ug of RNA was subjected to reverse transcription using random hexamers. Amplification of TCR beta CDR3 by immunoSEQ multiplex PCR spanned 54 Vbeta and 13 Jbeta. TCRdb recomputed calls from the immunoSEQ multiplex PCR reads with MiXCR, one row per CDR3 protein. The sample lists around 170,000 distinct CDR3 sequences, 92% occurring once. The T cells that were sequenced for TCR beta were CD8+ and CD4+ cells from blood. This CDR3 contains 16 residues. V lost 10 bases to trimming and J lost 3 bases; unmatched junction nucleotides: 9. CDR1 is MNHEY and CDR2 is SMNVEV in the germline V gene (reference sequence).

The clonotype originates from a human donor in good health. The sample was CD4+ T cells from PBMCs. The rearrangement links TRBV27 to TRBJ2-2; 12 positions agree with TRBD2. The CDR3 region is CATARLAGADTGELFF. The CDR3 nucleotides read TGTGCCACAGCTCGACTAGCGGGAGCGGACACCGGGGAGCTGTTTTTT.